This T cell receptor (beta chain) came from a study of OX40 agonist ivuxolimab in advanced cancers. There are 15 residues in the CDR3. The V gene's germline CDR1 is SGHVS and CDR2 FQNEAQ. With V trimmed by 5 bases and J by 5 bases, 7 bases remained unmatched. Method: immunoSEQ multiplex PCR; TCRdb's copy keeps in-frame clones and lacks some. The sample has 10,000 or so clones, over 70% seen once. This TCR came from an adult with an advanced solid tumor such as melanoma, head and neck, liver or kidney cancer. The source material was CD4+ or CD8+ T cells sorted from blood, sampled in a trial of the OX40 agonist ivuxolimab. The chain uses TRBV7-8 and TRBJ2-1; 9 bases fit TRBD2. CDR3 amino acids: CASSRWGLADNEQFF. CDR3 nucleotides: TGTGCCAGCAGCCGATGGGGACTAGCTGACAATGAGCAGTTCTTC. The whole variable domain, filled in from reference TRBV7-8 and TRBJ2-1, reads GAGVSQSPRYKVAKRGQDVALRCDPISGHVSLFWYQQALGQGPEFLTYFQNEAQLDKSGLPSDRFFAERPEGSVSTLKIQRTQQEDSAVYLCASSRWGLADNEQFFGPGTRLTVL.